This T cell receptor (beta chain) was sequenced during a study of neurological immune-mediated disorders. Stated time point: longitudinal time-point 2. Every sequencing run drew on 15-18 subjects and yielded over 200 million TCR-beta sequences. TCRdb called the 5' RACE reads again in MiXCR, with one record for every CDR3 protein. The profile covers some 50,000 distinct CDR3 sequences, with around 12% appearing a single time and roughly 4.5% taken by the ten largest. This clonotype was detected many times. Germline values: CDR1 SGHTA, CDR2 FQGNSA. The CDR3 covers 13 residues. The V end lost 3 bases, the J end lost 15 bases, and 18 bases lay between the germline ends.

The clonotype originates from a male donor with HTLV-1-associated myelopathy (HAM/TSP). The sequenced sample was PBMCs. The chain uses TRBV7-2 and TRBJ2-4; D is possibly TRBD1 or TRBD2 (6 bases each). CDR3 amino acids: CASSFPRAGGRYF. The CDR3 DNA is TGTGCCAGCAGCTTCCCTAGGGCTGGGGGGCGGTACTTC.